Presented here are 5 T cell receptor beta chains from one specimen sequenced in a study of brain T cells in children with intractable seizures. Profiled with immunoSEQ multiplex PCR; TCRdb holds only in-frame clones, not every one. The sample includes fewer than 80,000 clones, approximately 95% of them seen just once. The sample consisted of peripheral blood, taken at surgery. These receptors were taken from a boy in the first two years of life with focal cortical dysplasia and intractable seizures.

The chain combines TRBV4-1 with TRBJ2-3; TRBD1 is a possible D gene (6 bases). The length of the CDR3 is 14 residues. CDR1 is MGHRA, CDR2 YSYEKL, per germline. Trimming left V 2 bases short and J 6 bases short, with 12 bases between. CDR3 nucleotides: TGCGCCAGCAGCCAAAGGGGGATCCCGGATACGCAGTATTTT. Its protein is CASSQRGIPDTQYF.

The V gene is TRBV6-5, the J gene TRBJ2-5; no firm D call. The V and J ends lost 2 bases and 5 bases respectively, with 12 bases between them. This CDR3 is 14 amino acids long. Germline loops: CDR1 MNHEY, CDR2 SVGAGI. CDR3 coding DNA: TGTGCCAGCAGTTACGATCCAGGCAGGGAGACCCAGTACTTC. Translation gives CASSYDPGRETQYF.

The V and J genes are TRBV6-1 and TRBJ1-2; 8 positions agree with TRBD1. The germline V gene encodes CDR1 MNHNS and CDR2 SASEGT. The junction had 3 bases not matched to a gene; V was cut back by 1 base and J by 8 bases. The CDR3 totals 13 residues. The CDR3 nucleotides are TGTGCCAGCAGTGAAGGGACAGGGACCGGCTACACCTTC. Translation gives CASSEGTGTGYTF.

J is TRBJ1-2 and V is TRBV13; TRBD1 matches at 7 bases. This CDR3 comprises 15 residues. CDR1 is PRHDT and CDR2 is FYEKMQ in the germline V gene (reference sequence). After removal of 5 bases from V and 4 bases from J, the junction contained 10 bases not matched to a gene. The DNA for the CDR3 is TGTGCCAGCAGCCCCCCCTCGGGACAGAGCTATGGCTACACCTTC. Translating it yields CASSPPSGQSYGYTF.

This clone was seen once. The chain recombines TRBV12-1 with TRBJ2-5; TRBD1 is the table's D call and was not checked against the DNA. TRBV12-1 represents a pseudogene. The CDR3 loop spans 15 amino acids. The CDR3 sequence: CASSFPQGAEQTQYF. In DNA, the CDR3 is TGTGCCAGCAGCTTCCCACAGGGGGCAGAACAGACCCAGTACTTC.